Presented here are 19 T cell receptor beta chains from one specimen sequenced in a study of brain T cells in children with intractable seizures. Libraries were prepared by immunoSEQ multiplex PCR; TCRdb keeps only in-frame clonotypes and omits some of them. The sample lists roughly 110,000 clones; approximately 94% were seen once. Specimen: peripheral blood, collected at surgery. The receptors here all came from a boy less than two years old with hemimegalencephaly and intractable seizures.

The genes are TRBV5-5 and TRBJ2-7; TRBD1 might be the D (5 bases). V lost 2 bases and J 0 bases, leaving 21 bases between the germline ends. The V gene's germline CDR1 is SGHKS and CDR2 YYEKEE (reference sequence). This CDR3 contains 18 residues. DNA of the CDR3: TGTGCCAGCAGCTTAGGGTATCTCAGGGCCCCCCACTCCTACGAGCAGTACTTC. This codes for CASSLGYLRAPHSYEQYF.

The chain couples TRBV10-3 to TRBJ2-3; D remains unclear. V lost 10 bases and J 0 bases, leaving 17 bases between the germline ends. The CDR3 extends over 15 amino acids. Per germline, CDR1 ENHRY and CDR2 SYGVKD. As DNA, the CDR3 is TGTGCCACTCAGACTGACACTACTAGCACAGATACGCAGTATTTT. Translated, it gives CATQTDTTSTDTQYF.

The chain employs TRBV11-2 and TRBJ1-1; no definite D call. Trimming removed 7 bases at V and 1 base at J, with 10 bases between. The length of the CDR3 is 13 residues. Looked up from germline, CDR1 is SGHAT and CDR2 is FQNNGV. The CDR3 spells CASTLKGNTEAFF. CDR3 coding DNA: TGTGCCAGCACCTTGAAGGGGAACACTGAAGCTTTCTTT.

J is TRBJ2-7 and V is TRBV2; D gene unclear. Trimming left V 7 bases short and J 0 bases short, with 16 bases between. The germline gives CDR1 SNHLY, CDR2 FYNNEI. This CDR3 region has 15 residues. CDR3 in amino acids: CASTPTSAISYEQYF. For the CDR3, the DNA is TGTGCCAGCACCCCGACATCGGCAATCTCCTACGAGCAGTACTTC.

The chain employs TRBV4-3 and TRBJ2-7, with D hard to call. V lost 0 bases, J lost 1 base, and 7 bases lay in between. Germline lookup yields CDR1 LGHNA and CDR2 YSLEER. The CDR3 has 14 residues. The CDR3 reads CASSQDVVSYEQYF. In DNA form, the CDR3 reads TGCGCCAGCAGCCAAGATGTGGTATCCTACGAGCAGTACTTC.

The rearrangement joins TRBV5-4 to TRBJ1-2; no clear D gene. CDR1 SGHNT and CDR2 YYREEE come from the germline V gene (reference sequence). The V end was cut by 5 bases, the J end by 7 bases, with 24 bases between. There are 16 residues in the CDR3. The CDR3 bases are TGTGCCAGCAGGCGTTCTCGGGCCAGAGGTTTGGGTGGCTACACCTTC. Its translation: CASRRSRARGLGGYTF.

The chain combines TRBV2 with TRBJ2-7; D is uncertain. The germline gives CDR1 SNHLY, CDR2 FYNNEI. The CDR3 contains 11 residues. V lost 6 bases and J lost 6, with 9 bases in between. CDR3 region: CASSNVAEQYF. The CDR3 DNA follows: TGTGCCAGCAGCAATGTTGCCGAGCAGTACTTC. Filled out from reference TRBV2 and TRBJ2-7, the complete variable domain reads EPEVTQTPSHQVTQMGQEVILRCVPISNHLYFYWYRQILGQKVEFLVSFYNNEISEKSEIFDDQFSVERPDGSNFTLKIRSTKLEDSAMYFCASSNVAEQYFGPGTRLTVT.

The V call is TRBV19, the J call TRBJ2-5, with 9 bases identical to TRBD1. Germline CDR1 reads LNHDA; CDR2 reads SQIVND (reference sequence). This CDR3 comprises 15 residues. V gave up 4 bases and J gave up 5 bases; unmatched junction bases: 8. CDR3 in DNA: TGTGCCAGTAGTACCGGGGGACAGGGTGGCGAGACCCAGTACTTC. Protein product: CASSTGGQGGETQYF.

The genes are TRBV30 and TRBJ1-5; D perhaps matches TRBD1 (5 bases). Germline CDR1 reads GTSNPN; CDR2 reads SVGIG (reference sequence). V gave up 0 bases and J gave up 6 bases, with 12 bases separating them. CDR3 length: 14 amino acids. CDR3 sequence reads: CAWSVRQGSQPQHF. CDR3 in DNA: TGTGCCTGGAGTGTACGGCAGGGAAGTCAGCCCCAGCATTTT.

This clone occurred once. This chain joins TRBV11-1 and TRBJ2-2; D gene unclear. The CDR3 runs 14 residues. Per the germline V gene, CDR1 is SGHAT and CDR2 is FQDESV (reference sequence). Between the trimmed V and J ends, which lost 1 base and 0 bases, there was a span of 3 bases. The CDR3 is CASSLGPNTGELFF. CDR3 coding DNA: TGTGCCAGCAGCTTAGGCCCGAACACCGGGGAGCTGTTTTTT.

The V gene is TRBV10-3, the J gene TRBJ2-7; possible D gene TRBD2, 6 bases. Trimming took off 7 bases at V and 4 bases at J, with 20 bases between the two ends. Germline loops: CDR1 ENHRY, CDR2 SYGVKD. This CDR3 comprises 15 residues. This CDR3 is CAITLGAGGGYEQYF. For the CDR3, the DNA is TGTGCCATCACCCTTGGAGCAGGCGGAGGGTACGAGCAGTACTTC.

The V call is TRBV5-4, the J call TRBJ2-7; 7 bases are shared with TRBD1. The CDR3 consists of 12 residues. After removal of 4 bases from V and 3 bases from J, the junction contained 1 base not matched to a gene. Germline V lookup: CDR1 SGHNT, CDR2 YYREEE (reference sequence). The chain's CDR3 is CASSRQGYEQYF. DNA of the CDR3: TGTGCCAGCAGCCGACAGGGCTACGAGCAGTACTTC.

The sample holds one count of this clone. The chain uses TRBV14 and TRBJ1-1; tentative D call: TRBD1 (6 bases). V lost 6 bases and J lost 2, with 19 bases in between. The germline gives CDR1 SGHDN, CDR2 FVKESK. The CDR3 is 16 amino acids. For the CDR3, the DNA is TGTGCCAGCAGGGACTACATCGGGACATCCAACACTGAAGCTTTCTTT. Its protein product is CASRDYIGTSNTEAFF.

J is TRBJ1-4 and V is TRBV6-5, with D maybe TRBD1 (5 bases). The V gene's germline CDR1 is MNHEY and CDR2 SVGAGI. V lost 5 bases and J 5 bases, leaving 9 bases between the germline ends. The CDR3 consists of 13 residues. CDR3 DNA sequence: TGTGCCAGCAGTCTGAGGGGCAATGAAAAACTGTTTTTT. It encodes CASSLRGNEKLFF.

The CDR3 sequence: CASSGRGVGEQFF. CDR3 DNA sequence: TGTGCCAGTAGCGGGAGGGGGGTTGGTGAGCAGTTCTTC. The chain uses TRBV19 and TRBJ2-1; TRBD2 matches at 8 bases. J was trimmed by 9 bases and V by 6 bases; bases with no gene match: 7. CDR3 length equals 13 residues. Germline-derived CDR1 and CDR2 are LNHDA and SQIVND (reference sequence).

The chain carries TRBV2 and TRBJ2-3; 7 nucleotides agree with TRBD2. Germline lookup yields CDR1 SNHLY and CDR2 FYNNEI. V lost 0 bases to trimming and J lost 5 bases; unmatched junction nucleotides: 11. This CDR3 contains 17 residues. The DNA for the CDR3 is TGTGCCAGCAGTGAAGCTGGATGGGCGGGAGTGGTAGATACGCAGTATTTT. It encodes CASSEAGWAGVVDTQYF.

The chain has TRBV28 and TRBJ2-1; TRBD2 matches 12 bases. After removal of 2 bases from V and 2 bases from J, the junction contained 4 bases not matched to a gene. The CDR3 sequence is 17 residues long. From germline, CDR1 is MDHEN and CDR2 SYDVKM. The DNA of the CDR3 is TGTGCCAGCAGTTTAGGACTAGCGGGGCGACCCTACAATGAGCAGTTCTTC. Its protein is CASSLGLAGRPYNEQFF. Complete variable domain (other parts from reference TRBV28 and TRBJ2-1): DVKVTQSSRYLVKRTGEKVFLECVQDMDHENMFWYRQDPGLGLRLIYFSYDVKMKEKGDIPEGYSVSREKKERFSLILESASTNQTSMYLCASSLGLAGRPYNEQFFGPGTRLTVL.

The J gene is TRBJ2-7, the V gene TRBV28, with a weak D call TRBD2 (7 bases). The CDR3 has 14 amino acids. Trimming took 3 bases from V and 3 from J, leaving 12 bases between them. Germline V lookup: CDR1 MDHEN, CDR2 SYDVKM. CDR3 sequence (DNA): TGTGCCAGCAGTTTTCGGGGGGCACGCTACGAGCAGTACTTC. This encodes CASSFRGARYEQYF.

This sequence joins TRBV5-6 and TRBJ2-1; no firm D call. V lost 4 bases to trimming and J lost 8 bases, with 16 bases between them. This CDR3 is 14 amino acids long. CDR1 is SGHDT and CDR2 is YYEEEE in the germline V gene. The CDR3 region has the DNA TGTGCCAGCAGCCCCACGCTTCCGACGGATGAGCAGTTCTTC. This codes for CASSPTLPTDEQFF. Based on the CDR3 plus reference TRBV5-6 and TRBJ2-1, the full variable domain is DAGVTQSPTHLIKTRGQQVTLRCSPKSGHDTVSWYQQALGQGPQFIFQYYEEEERQRGNFPDRFSGHQFPNYSSELNVNALLLGDSALYLCASSPTLPTDEQFFGPGTRLTVL.